Listed below are T cell receptor beta chains from one sample, sequenced in a study of T-cell reconstitution after alpha-beta-depleted transplantation in children. TCRdb used MiXCR to reprocess the PCR reads, holding one entry per CDR3 protein. The table lists approximately 590,000 distinct CDR3 sequences, 10% of them singletons. The sequencing here drew on PBMCs from the stem cell graft donor, taken from the stem cell graft. Receptor source: a human donor who donated a stem cell graft to a child with acute myeloid leukemia. Both conserved end residues are part of each CDR3. A D gene is named only where the DNA matches it firmly. A clone size is listed for some rows: how often the clone was seen (once, few, many), or a class if it is expanded.

d_call	v_call	clone_size	j_call	cdr3_aa	cdr3_nt
.	TRBV24-1	many	TRBJ1-5	CATSDSGEYSNQPQHF	TGTGCCACCAGTGATTCTGGGGAATATAGCAATCAGCCCCAGCATTTT
.	TRBV5-1	few	TRBJ2-3	CASSLGASPGTDTQYF	TGCGCCAGCAGCTTGGGAGCTTCCCCAGGAACAGATACGCAGTATTTT
.	TRBV9	few	TRBJ2-7	CASSVEGGVVGEQYF	TGTGCCAGCAGCGTAGAAGGCGGGGTTGTGGGCGAGCAGTACTTC
TRBD1	TRBV20-1	.	TRBJ1-4	CSARDRGQTNEKLFF	TGCAGTGCTAGAGACAGGGGGCAGACTAATGAAAAACTGTTTTTT
.	TRBV6-5	.	TRBJ2-2	CASSYSGANTGELFF	TGTGCCAGCAGTTACTCGGGCGCGAACACCGGGGAGCTGTTTTTT
.	TRBV20-1	.	TRBJ2-5	CSGEGGTETQYF	TGCAGTGGAGAAGGCGGAACGGAGACCCAGTACTTC
.	TRBV7-3	.	TRBJ2-2	CASSLTSSRGGELFF	TGTGCCAGCAGCTTAACCTCGTCCCGAGGGGGGGAGCTGTTTTTT
TRBD1	TRBV20-1	few	TRBJ1-2	CSASRQGVGGYTF	TGCAGTGCTAGTCGGCAGGGGGTTGGTGGCTACACCTTC
.	TRBV9	.	TRBJ2-7	CASSLAGEPGFGEQYF	TGTGCCAGCAGCTTAGCAGGGGAGCCCGGTTTTGGCGAGCAGTACTTC
TRBD1	TRBV6-1	.	TRBJ2-7	CASLRTGSHEQYF	TGTGCCAGCCTAAGGACAGGGTCCCACGAGCAGTACTTC
TRBD2	TRBV9	many	TRBJ2-3	CASSVDAGEGTDTQYF	TGTGCCAGCAGCGTCGATGCGGGAGAAGGTACAGATACGCAGTATTTT
TRBD1	TRBV7-6	many	TRBJ1-5	CASSSDGAGGSQPQHF	TGTGCCAGCAGCTCCGACGGGGCAGGGGGAAGTCAGCCCCAGCATTTT
TRBD2	TRBV7-2	.	TRBJ2-7	CASSSYVAGGNSYEQYF	TGTGCCAGCAGCTCGTATGTAGCGGGAGGGAACTCCTACGAGCAGTACTTC
TRBD2	TRBV9	.	TRBJ2-7	CASSVGSLAGDEQYF	TGTGCCAGCAGCGTTGGTAGTCTAGCGGGAGACGAGCAGTACTTC
TRBD2	TRBV7-7	.	TRBJ2-1	CASSSTAGGENEQFF	TGTGCTAGCAGTTCAACAGCGGGAGGGGAGAATGAGCAGTTCTTC
.	TRBV7-2	.	TRBJ1-5	CASTSGQGNQPQHF	TGTGCCAGCACCTCGGGGCAGGGGAATCAGCCCCAGCATTTT
.	TRBV6-2/TRBV6-3	few	TRBJ2-7	CASSFPGVYEQYF	TGTGCCAGCAGTTTCCCAGGGGTCTACGAGCAGTACTTC
TRBD1	TRBV10-3	many	TRBJ1-1	CAISEVAGQSEAFF	TGTGCCATCAGTGAAGTGGCGGGACAGTCTGAAGCTTTCTTT
.	TRBV3-1	few	TRBJ2-5	CASSQGWRKLETQYF	TGTGCCAGCAGCCAAGGTTGGAGAAAGCTAGAGACCCAGTACTTC
TRBD2	TRBV7-2	many	TRBJ2-1	CASSLGLSGGARQFF	TGTGCCAGCAGCTTAGGTCTTAGCGGGGGGGCCCGGCAGTTCTTC
TRBD2	TRBV7-3	few	TRBJ2-3	CASSLSGLATDTQYF	TGTGCCAGCAGCTTATCCGGACTAGCCACAGATACGCAGTATTTT
TRBD2	TRBV20-1	.	TRBJ2-1	CSANPGVAGEKDEQFF	TGCAGTGCTAACCCCGGGGTAGCGGGAGAGAAGGATGAGCAGTTCTTC
TRBD1	TRBV20-1	few	TRBJ2-6	CSATPLDRVKAGANVLTF	TGCAGTGCTACCCCCCTGGACAGGGTTAAGGCTGGGGCCAACGTCCTGACTTTC
.	TRBV29-1	.	TRBJ1-2	CSVGGRTNYGYTF	TGCAGCGTCGGGGGACGGACTAACTATGGCTACACCTTC
.	TRBV7-2	many	TRBJ2-2	CASSLATTGELFF	TGTGCCAGCAGCTTAGCGACCACCGGGGAGCTGTTTTTT
.	TRBV5-1	many	TRBJ2-7	CASSLVADMMNEQYF	TGCGCCAGCAGCTTGGTGGCAGATATGATGAACGAGCAGTACTTC
.	TRBV6-1	many	TRBJ1-1	CASRPGRMNTEAFF	TGTGCCAGCAGGCCAGGACGGATGAACACTGAAGCTTTCTTT
.	TRBV20-1	many	TRBJ2-3	CSARDERGTDTQYF	TGCAGTGCTAGAGACGAGCGGGGCACAGATACGCAGTATTTT
.	TRBV28	.	TRBJ1-1	CASSPTGWGSTEAFF	TGTGCCAGCAGTCCGACAGGTTGGGGGAGCACTGAAGCTTTCTTT
TRBD2	TRBV12-3/TRBV12-4	few	TRBJ2-2	CASSLGTGGLGELFF	TGTGCCAGCAGTTTAGGAACGGGAGGATTGGGGGAGCTGTTTTTT
TRBD2	TRBV30	.	TRBJ2-3	CAWSVGLAMADTQYF	TGTGCCTGGAGTGTAGGACTAGCGATGGCAGATACGCAGTATTTT
TRBD1	TRBV29-1	few	TRBJ2-7	CSVEGDRRGEQYF	TGCAGCGTTGAGGGGGACAGGAGGGGAGAGCAGTACTTC
.	TRBV20-1	few	TRBJ2-3	CSARDRGPRTDTQYF	TGCAGTGCTAGAGACAGGGGCCCCCGGACAGATACGCAGTATTTT
.	TRBV7-3	few	TRBJ2-5	CASSLGGGAGETQYF	TGTGCCAGCAGCTTAGGAGGGGGCGCGGGAGAGACCCAGTACTTC
.	TRBV14	.	TRBJ2-5	CASSRTRFRTQYF	TGTGCCAGCAGCCGGACACGGTTTCGGACCCAGTACTTC
.	TRBV30	.	TRBJ1-5	CAWGTVSNQPQHF	TGTGCCTGGGGGACGGTTAGCAATCAGCCCCAGCATTTT
TRBD1	TRBV14	.	TRBJ2-1	CASSRTGTVSYNEQFF	TGTGCCAGCAGCCGTACCGGGACAGTTTCCTACAATGAGCAGTTCTTC
.	TRBV7-2	.	TRBJ2-1	CASSFLVLNEQFF	TGTGCCAGCAGCTTCCTAGTGTTGAATGAGCAGTTCTTC
.	TRBV7-9	few	TRBJ2-3	CASSRMTGADTQYF	TGTGCCAGCAGCAGGATGACTGGGGCGGATACGCAGTATTTT
TRBD2	TRBV5-1	.	TRBJ2-1	CASSPGTTTYNEQFF	TGCGCCAGCAGCCCCGGGACTACGACCTACAATGAGCAGTTCTTC
.	TRBV7-3	few	TRBJ2-5	CASSLSRSETQYF	TGTGCCAGCAGCTTAAGCCGCAGTGAGACCCAGTACTTC
TRBD1	TRBV12-3/TRBV12-4	few	TRBJ1-5	CASSPTQGVLHQPQHF	TGTGCCAGCAGTCCGACCCAGGGGGTCCTGCATCAGCCCCAGCATTTT
.	TRBV6-5	many	TRBJ1-1	CASSYSMVNTEAFF	TGTGCCAGCAGTTACTCGATGGTGAACACTGAAGCTTTCTTT
.	TRBV30	.	TRBJ1-2	CAWGERHGYTF	TGTGCCTGGGGGGAAAGACATGGCTACACCTTC
.	TRBV5-1	many	TRBJ2-5	CASSLAGERWETQYF	TGCGCCAGCAGCTTGGCGGGGGAGCGTTGGGAGACCCAGTACTTC
.	TRBV10-2	.	TRBJ1-4	CASSEGPANEKLFF	TGCGCCAGCAGTGAGGGGCCGGCTAATGAAAAACTGTTTTTT